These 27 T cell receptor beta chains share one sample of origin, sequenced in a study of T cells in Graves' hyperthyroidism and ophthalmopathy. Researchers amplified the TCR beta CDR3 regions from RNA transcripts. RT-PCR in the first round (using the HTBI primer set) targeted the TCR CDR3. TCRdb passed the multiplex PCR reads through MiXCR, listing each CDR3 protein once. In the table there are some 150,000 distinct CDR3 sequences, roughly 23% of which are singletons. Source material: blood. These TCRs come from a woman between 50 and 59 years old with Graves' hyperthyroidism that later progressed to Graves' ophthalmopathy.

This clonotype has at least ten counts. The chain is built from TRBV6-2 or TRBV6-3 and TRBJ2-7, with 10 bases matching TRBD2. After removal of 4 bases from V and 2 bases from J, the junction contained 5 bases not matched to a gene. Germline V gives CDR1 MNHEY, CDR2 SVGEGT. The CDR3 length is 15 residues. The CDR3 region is CASSLGTSVPYEQYF. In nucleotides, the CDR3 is TGTGCCAGCAGTTTGGGGACTAGCGTTCCCTACGAGCAGTACTTC.

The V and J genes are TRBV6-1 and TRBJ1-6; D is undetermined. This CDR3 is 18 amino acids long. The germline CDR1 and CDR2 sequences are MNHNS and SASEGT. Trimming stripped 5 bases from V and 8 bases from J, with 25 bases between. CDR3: CASSRRGPGRRKDSPLHF. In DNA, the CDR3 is TGTGCCAGCAGTAGGCGGGGTCCCGGACGGCGGAAAGATTCACCCCTCCACTTT.

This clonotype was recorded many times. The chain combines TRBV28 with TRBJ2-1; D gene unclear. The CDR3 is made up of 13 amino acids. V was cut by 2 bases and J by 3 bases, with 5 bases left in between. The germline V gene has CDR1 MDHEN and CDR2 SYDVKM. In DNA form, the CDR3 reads TGTGCCAGCAGTTTAGGTAGCTACAATGAGCAGTTCTTC. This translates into CASSLGSYNEQFF.

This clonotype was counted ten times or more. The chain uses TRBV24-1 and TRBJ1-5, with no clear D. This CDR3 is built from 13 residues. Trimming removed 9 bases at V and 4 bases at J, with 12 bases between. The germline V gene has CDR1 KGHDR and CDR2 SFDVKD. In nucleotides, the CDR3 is TGTGCCACCTCCCGGGCGGGGAATCAGCCCCAGCATTTT. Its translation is CATSRAGNQPQHF.

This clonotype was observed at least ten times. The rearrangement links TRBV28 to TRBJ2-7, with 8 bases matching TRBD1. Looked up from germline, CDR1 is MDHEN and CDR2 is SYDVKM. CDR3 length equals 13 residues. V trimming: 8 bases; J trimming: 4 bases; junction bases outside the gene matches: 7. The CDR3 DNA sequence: TGTGCCAGCCAGGGACAGGATATTTACGAGCAGTACTTC. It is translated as CASQGQDIYEQYF.

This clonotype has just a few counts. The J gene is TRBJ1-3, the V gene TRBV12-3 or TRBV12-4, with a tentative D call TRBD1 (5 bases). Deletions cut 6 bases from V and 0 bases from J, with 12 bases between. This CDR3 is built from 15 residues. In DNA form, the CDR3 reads TGTGCCAGCAGCCCTCAGGGATTCTCTGGAAACACCATATATTTT. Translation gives CASSPQGFSGNTIYF.

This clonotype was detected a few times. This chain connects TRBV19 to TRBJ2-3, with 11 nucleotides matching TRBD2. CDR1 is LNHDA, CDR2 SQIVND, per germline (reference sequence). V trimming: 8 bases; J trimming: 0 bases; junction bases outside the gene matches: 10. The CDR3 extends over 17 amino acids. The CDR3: CASGSRTSGLSTDTQYF. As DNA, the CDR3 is TGTGCCAGTGGTAGTCGGACTAGCGGGCTTAGCACAGATACGCAGTATTTT.

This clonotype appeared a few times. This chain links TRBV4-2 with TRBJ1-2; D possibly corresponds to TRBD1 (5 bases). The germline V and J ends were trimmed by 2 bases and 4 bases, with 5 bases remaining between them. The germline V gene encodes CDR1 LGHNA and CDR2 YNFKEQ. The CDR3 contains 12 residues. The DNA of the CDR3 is TGTGCCAGCAGCCAAACAGGCTATGGCTACACCTTC. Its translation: CASSQTGYGYTF.

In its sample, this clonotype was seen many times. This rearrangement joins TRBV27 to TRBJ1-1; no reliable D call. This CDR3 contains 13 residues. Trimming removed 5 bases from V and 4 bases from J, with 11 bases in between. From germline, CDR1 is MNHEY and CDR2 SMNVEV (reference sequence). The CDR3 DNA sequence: TGTGCCAGCAGTCTAACGGAAGGCACTGAAGCTTTCTTT. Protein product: CASSLTEGTEAFF.

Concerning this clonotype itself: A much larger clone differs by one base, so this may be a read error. As DNA, the CDR3 is TGTACCAGCAGTTTGGGGGGAGTTCAGCCCCAGCATTTT. Translated: CTSSLGGVQPQHF. The rearrangement uses TRBV12-3 or TRBV12-4 and TRBJ1-5; D is possibly TRBD1 (5 bases). The CDR3 loop spans 13 amino acids.

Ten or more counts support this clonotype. The CDR3 sequence: CASSSQGYGYTF. DNA for the CDR3: TGTGCCAGCTCTTCCCAGGGGTATGGCTACACCTTC. The V and J genes are TRBV18 and TRBJ1-2; D may be TRBD1 (6 bases). V lost 6 bases, J lost 5 bases, and 10 bases lay in between. CDR1 is KGHSH, CDR2 LQKENI, per germline. The CDR3 is 12 amino acids.

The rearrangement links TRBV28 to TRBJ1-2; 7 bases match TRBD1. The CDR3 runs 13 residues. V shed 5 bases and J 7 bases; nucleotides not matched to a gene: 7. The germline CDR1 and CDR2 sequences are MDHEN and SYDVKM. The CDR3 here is CASSPGQLSGYTF. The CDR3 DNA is TGTGCCAGCAGTCCGGGACAGCTTAGTGGCTACACCTTC.

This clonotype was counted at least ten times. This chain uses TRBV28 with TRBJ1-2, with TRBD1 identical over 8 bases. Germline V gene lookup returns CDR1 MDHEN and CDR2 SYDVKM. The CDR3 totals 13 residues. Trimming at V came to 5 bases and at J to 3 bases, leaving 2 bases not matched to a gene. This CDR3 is CASSLTGDYGYTF. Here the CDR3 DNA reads TGTGCCAGCAGTCTGACAGGGGACTATGGCTACACCTTC.

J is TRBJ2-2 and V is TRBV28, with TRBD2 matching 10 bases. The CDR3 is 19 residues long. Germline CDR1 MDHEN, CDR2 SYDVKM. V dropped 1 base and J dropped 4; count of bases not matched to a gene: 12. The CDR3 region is CASSLSRASGGRGTGELFF. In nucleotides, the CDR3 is TGTGCCAGCAGTTTATCGAGGGCTAGCGGGGGCCGGGGCACCGGGGAGCTGTTTTTT. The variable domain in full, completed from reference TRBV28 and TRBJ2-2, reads DVKVTQSSRYLVKRTGEKVFLECVQDMDHENMFWYRQDPGLGLRLIYFSYDVKMKEKGDIPEGYSVSREKKERFSLILESASTNQTSMYLCASSLSRASGGRGTGELFFGEGSRLTVL.

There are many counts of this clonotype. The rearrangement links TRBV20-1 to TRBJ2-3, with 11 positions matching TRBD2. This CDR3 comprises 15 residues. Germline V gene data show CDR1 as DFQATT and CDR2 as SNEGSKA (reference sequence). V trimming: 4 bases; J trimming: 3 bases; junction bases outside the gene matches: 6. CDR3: CSATSPSGRTDTQYF. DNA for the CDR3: TGCAGTGCTACCTCCCCTAGCGGGAGGACAGATACGCAGTATTTT.

The CDR3 DNA follows: TGCAGCGTTGAGGACGGGAAAAGCTCCTACGAGCAGTACTTC. It is translated as CSVEDGKSSYEQYF. The V gene is TRBV29-1, the J gene TRBJ2-7, with a weak D call TRBD2 (5 bases). This CDR3 has 14 amino acids. V shed 3 bases and J shed 0 bases, with 12 bases lying between them. Looked up from germline, CDR1 is SQVTM and CDR2 is ANQGSEA.

The CDR3 is CASSLGRGLSSYEQYF. In DNA, the CDR3 is TGTGCCAGCAGCTTAGGACGGGGGCTCTCTTCCTACGAGCAGTACTTC. This chain joins TRBV7-8 and TRBJ2-7, with D perhaps TRBD1 or TRBD2 (6 bases each). Germline CDR1 SGHVS, CDR2 FQNEAQ. The V gene lost 1 base and the J gene lost 1 base, with 14 bases spanning the gap. This CDR3 region has 16 residues.

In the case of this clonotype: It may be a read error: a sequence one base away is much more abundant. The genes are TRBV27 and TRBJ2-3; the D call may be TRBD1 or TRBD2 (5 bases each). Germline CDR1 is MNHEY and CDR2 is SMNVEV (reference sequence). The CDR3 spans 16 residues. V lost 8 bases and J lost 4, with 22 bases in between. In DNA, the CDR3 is TGTGCCAGCGCTCGACTCCGGGACGGATACGCAGATACGCAGTATTTT. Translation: CASARLRDGYADTQYF.

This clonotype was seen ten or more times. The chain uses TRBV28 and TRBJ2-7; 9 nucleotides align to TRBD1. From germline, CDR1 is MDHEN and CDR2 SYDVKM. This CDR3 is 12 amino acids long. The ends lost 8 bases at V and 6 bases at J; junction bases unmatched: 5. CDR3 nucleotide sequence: TGTGCCAGCGGGACAGGGTTGCGCGAGCAGTACTTC. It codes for CASGTGLREQYF.

The CDR3 reads CASSEEGISTDTQYF. The CDR3 nucleotides read TGTGCCAGCAGTGAAGAGGGGATCAGCACAGATACGCAGTATTTT. The J gene is TRBJ2-3, the V gene TRBV6-1; possible D gene TRBD1, 5 bases. CDR3 length: 15 amino acids. Trimming shortened V by 1 base and J by 0 bases, and 8 bases separated the two germline ends. Germline-derived CDR1 and CDR2 are MNHNS and SASEGT.

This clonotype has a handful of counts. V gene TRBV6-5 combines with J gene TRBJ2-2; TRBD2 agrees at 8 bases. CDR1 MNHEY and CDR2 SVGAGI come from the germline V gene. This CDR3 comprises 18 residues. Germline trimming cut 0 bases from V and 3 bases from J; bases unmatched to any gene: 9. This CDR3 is CASSYSEGSGGYTGELFF. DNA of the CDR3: TGTGCCAGCAGTTACTCGGAGGGTTCGGGGGGGTACACCGGGGAGCTGTTTTTT.

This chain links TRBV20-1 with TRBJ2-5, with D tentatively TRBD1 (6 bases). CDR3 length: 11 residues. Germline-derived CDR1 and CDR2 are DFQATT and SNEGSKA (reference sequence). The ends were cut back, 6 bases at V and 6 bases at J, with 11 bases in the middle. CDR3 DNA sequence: TGCAGTGCGCCAGGGGTACAGACCCAGTACTTC. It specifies CSAPGVQTQYF.

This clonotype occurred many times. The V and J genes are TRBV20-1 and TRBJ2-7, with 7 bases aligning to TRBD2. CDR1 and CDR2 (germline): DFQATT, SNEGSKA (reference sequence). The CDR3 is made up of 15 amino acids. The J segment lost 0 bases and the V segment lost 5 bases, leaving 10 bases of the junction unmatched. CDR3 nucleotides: TGCAGTGCTCCCTCCGCGGGAGCTAGCTCCTACGAGCAGTACTTC. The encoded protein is CSAPSAGASSYEQYF.

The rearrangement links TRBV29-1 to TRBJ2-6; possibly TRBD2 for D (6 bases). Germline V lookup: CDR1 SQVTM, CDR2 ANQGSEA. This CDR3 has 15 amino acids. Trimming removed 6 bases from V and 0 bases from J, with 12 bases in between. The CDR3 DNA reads TGCAGCGTGAAGGCTAGCGCCTCTGGGGCCAACGTCCTGACTTTC. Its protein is CSVKASASGANVLTF.

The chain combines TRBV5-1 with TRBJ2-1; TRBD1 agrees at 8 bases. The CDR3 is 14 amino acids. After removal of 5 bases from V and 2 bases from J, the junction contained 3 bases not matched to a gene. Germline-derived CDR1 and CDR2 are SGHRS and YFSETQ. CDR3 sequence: CASRQGETYNEQFF. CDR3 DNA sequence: TGCGCCAGCAGACAGGGGGAAACCTACAATGAGCAGTTCTTC. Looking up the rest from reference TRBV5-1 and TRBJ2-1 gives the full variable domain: KAGVTQTPRYLIKTRGQQVTLSCSPISGHRSVSWYQQTPGQGLQFLFEYFSETQRNKGNFPGRFSGRQFSNSRSEMNVSTLELGDSALYLCASRQGETYNEQFFGPGTRLTVL.

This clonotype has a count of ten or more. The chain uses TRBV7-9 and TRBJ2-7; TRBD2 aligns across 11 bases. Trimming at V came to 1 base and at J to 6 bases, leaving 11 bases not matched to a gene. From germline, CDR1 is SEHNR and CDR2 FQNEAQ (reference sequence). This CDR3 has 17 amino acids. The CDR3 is CASSLEELAGGYGEQYF. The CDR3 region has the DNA TGTGCCAGCAGCTTAGAGGAATTAGCGGGAGGGTATGGCGAGCAGTACTTC.

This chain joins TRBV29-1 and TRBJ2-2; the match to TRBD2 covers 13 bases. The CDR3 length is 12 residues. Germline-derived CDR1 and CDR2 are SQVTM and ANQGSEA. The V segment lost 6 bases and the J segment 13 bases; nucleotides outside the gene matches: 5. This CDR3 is CSVGTSGALLFF. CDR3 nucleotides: TGCAGCGTGGGGACTAGCGGGGCGCTGCTGTTTTTT.